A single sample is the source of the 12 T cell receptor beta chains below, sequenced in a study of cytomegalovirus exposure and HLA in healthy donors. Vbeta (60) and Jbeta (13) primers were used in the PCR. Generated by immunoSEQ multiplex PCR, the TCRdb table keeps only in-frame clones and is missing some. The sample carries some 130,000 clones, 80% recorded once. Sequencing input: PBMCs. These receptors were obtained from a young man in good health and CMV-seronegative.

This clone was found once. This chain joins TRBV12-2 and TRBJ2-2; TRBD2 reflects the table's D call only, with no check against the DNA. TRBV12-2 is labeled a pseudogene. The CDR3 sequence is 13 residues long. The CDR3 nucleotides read TGTGCAAGTCGTGACGGGGACACCGGGGAGCTGTTTTTT. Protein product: CASRDGDTGELFF.

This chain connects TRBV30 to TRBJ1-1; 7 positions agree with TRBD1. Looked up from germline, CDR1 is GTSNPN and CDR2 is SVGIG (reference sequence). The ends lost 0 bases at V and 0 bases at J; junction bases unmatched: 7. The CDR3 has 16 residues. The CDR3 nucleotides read TGTGCCTGGAGTGTTAAGGTAGACAGGGTGAACACTGAAGCTTTCTTT. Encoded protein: CAWSVKVDRVNTEAFF. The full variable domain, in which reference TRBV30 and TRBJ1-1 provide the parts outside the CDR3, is SQTIHQWPATLVQPVGSPLSLECTVEGTSNPNLYWYRQAAGRGLQLLFYSVGIGQISSEVPQNLSASRPQDRQFILSSKKLLLSDSGFYLCAWSVKVDRVNTEAFFGQGTRLTVV.

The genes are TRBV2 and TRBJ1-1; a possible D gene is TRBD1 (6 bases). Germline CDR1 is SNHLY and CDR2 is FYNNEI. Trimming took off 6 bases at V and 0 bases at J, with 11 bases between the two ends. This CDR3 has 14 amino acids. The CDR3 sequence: CASSGQPLNTEAFF. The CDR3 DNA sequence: TGTGCCAGCAGCGGACAGCCTTTGAACACTGAAGCTTTCTTT.

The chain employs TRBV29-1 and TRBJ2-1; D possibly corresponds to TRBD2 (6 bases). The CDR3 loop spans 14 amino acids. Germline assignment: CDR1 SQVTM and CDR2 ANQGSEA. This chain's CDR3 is CRATSSLYYNEQFF. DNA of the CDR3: TGCAGAGCGACTAGTTCCCTCTACTACAATGAGCAGTTCTTC.

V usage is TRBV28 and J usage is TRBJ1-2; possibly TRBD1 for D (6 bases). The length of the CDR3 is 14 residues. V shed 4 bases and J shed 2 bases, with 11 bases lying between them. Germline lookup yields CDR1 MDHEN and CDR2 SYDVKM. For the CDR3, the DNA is TGTGCCAGCAGTTCGTGGGACATCAACTATGGCTACACCTTC. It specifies CASSSWDINYGYTF.

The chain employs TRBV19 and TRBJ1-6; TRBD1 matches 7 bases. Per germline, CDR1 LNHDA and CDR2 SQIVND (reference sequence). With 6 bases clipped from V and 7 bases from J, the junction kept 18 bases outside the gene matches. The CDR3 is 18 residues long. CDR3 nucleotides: TGTGCCAGTAGCCCCCCGTGGGACAGAAGACGTGGAAATTCACCCCTCCACTTT. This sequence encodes CASSPPWDRRRGNSPLHF.

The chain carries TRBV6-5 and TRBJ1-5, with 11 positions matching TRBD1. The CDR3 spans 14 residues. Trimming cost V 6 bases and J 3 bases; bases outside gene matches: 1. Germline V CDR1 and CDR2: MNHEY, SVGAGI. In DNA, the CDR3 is TGTGCCAGCAGGGACAGGGGGCACAATCAGCCCCAGCATTTT. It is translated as CASRDRGHNQPQHF.

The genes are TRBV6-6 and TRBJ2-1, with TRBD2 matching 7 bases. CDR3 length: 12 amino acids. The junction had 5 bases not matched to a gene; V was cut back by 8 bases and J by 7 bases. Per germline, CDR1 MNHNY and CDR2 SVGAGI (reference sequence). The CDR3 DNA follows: TGTGCCAGCCAAGCGGGAAGAAATGAGCAGTTCTTC. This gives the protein CASQAGRNEQFF.

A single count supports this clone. The CDR3 sequence is CASCAGTGDSYEQYF. The CDR3 region has the DNA TGTGCCAGCTGCGCCGGGACAGGCGACTCCTACGAGCAGTACTTC. V is TRBV27 and J is TRBJ2-7; 8 bases are shared with TRBD1. V lost 8 bases to trimming and J lost 0 bases; unmatched junction nucleotides: 9. Germline loops: CDR1 MNHEY, CDR2 SMNVEV (reference sequence). CDR3 length: 15 residues.

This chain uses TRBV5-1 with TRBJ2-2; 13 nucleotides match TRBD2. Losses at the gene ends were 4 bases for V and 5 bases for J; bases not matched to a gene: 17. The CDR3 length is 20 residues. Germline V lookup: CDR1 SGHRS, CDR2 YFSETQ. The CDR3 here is CASSRGTSGTFYTVTGELFF. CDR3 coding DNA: TGCGCCAGCAGCAGAGGGACTAGCGGGACCTTCTATACAGTAACCGGGGAGCTGTTTTTT.

The CDR3 DNA follows: TGTGCCAGCAGCTTATTAATGTACGAGCAGTACTTC. It yields the protein CASSLLMYEQYF. The chain carries TRBV11-2 and TRBJ2-7; D gene uncertain. Germline assignment: CDR1 SGHAT and CDR2 FQNNGV. This CDR3 is built from 12 residues. V gave up 2 bases and J gave up 4 bases, with 6 bases separating them.

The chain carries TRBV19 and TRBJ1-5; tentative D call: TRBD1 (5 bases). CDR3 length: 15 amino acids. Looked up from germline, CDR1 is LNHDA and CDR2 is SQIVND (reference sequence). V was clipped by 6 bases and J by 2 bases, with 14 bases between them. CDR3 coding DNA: TGTGCCAGTAGCCGAGGGACGGGAGGCAATCAGCCCCAGCATTTT. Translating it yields CASSRGTGGNQPQHF.